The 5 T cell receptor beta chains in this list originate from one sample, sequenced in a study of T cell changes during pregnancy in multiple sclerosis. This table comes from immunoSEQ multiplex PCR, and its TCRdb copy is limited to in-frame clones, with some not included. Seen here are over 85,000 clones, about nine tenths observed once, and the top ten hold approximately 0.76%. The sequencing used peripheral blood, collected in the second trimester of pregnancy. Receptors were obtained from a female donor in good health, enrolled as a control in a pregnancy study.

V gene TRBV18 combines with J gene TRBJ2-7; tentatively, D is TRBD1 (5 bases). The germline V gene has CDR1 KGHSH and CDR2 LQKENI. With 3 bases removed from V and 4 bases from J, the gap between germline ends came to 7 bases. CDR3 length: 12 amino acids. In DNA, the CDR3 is TGTGCCAGCTCACCTGCAGGGTACGAGCAGTACTTC. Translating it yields CASSPAGYEQYF.

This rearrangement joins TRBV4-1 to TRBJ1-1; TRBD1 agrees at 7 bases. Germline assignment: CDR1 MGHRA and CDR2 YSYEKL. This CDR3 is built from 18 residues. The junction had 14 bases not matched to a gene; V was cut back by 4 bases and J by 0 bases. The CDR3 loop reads CASSRVPGQKLMNTEAFF. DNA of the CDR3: TGCGCCAGCAGCCGAGTACCGGGACAGAAATTAATGAACACTGAAGCTTTCTTT.

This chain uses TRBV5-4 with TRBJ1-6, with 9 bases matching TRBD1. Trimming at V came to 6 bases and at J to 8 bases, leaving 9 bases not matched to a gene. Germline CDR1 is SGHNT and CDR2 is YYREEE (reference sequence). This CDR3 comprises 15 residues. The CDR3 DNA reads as TGTGCCAGCACCCGTCTCGGGGACAGGGATTCACCCCTCCACTTT. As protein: CASTRLGDRDSPLHF.

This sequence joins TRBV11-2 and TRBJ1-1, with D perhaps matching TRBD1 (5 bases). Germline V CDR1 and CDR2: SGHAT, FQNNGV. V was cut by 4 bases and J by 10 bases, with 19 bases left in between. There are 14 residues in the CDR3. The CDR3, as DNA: TGTGCCAGCAGCTCCATAAGACAGTCGAGTAGAGCTTTCTTT. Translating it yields CASSSIRQSSRAFF. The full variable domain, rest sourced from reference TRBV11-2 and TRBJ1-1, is EAGVAQSPRYKIIEKRQSVAFWCNPISGHATLYWYQQILGQGPKLLIQFQNNGVVDDSQLPKDRFSAERLKGVDSTLKIQPAKLEDSAVYLCASSSIRQSSRAFFGQGTRLTVV.

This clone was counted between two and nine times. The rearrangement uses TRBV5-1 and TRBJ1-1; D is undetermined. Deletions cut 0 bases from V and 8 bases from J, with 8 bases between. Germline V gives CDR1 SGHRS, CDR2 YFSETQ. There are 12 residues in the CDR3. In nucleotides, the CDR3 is TGCGCCAGCAGCTTGGGGTCGGGGGAAGCTTTCTTT. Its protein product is CASSLGSGEAFF.